This T cell receptor (beta chain) comes out of a study of spatial heterogeneity in lung cancer. Whole-study context: Samples were donated by 72 untreated early-stage non-small cell lung cancer patients. Taken at a median of around 22 months after resection, follow-up PBMC samples underwent sequencing when available. Broader study findings: Ubiquitous expanded tumor TCRs were seen in blood more at resection than at follow-up.

MiXCR was run by TCRdb on the 5' RACE reads, yielding one entry per CDR3 protein. This sample yields 100,000 to 120,000 distinct CDR3 sequences, of which about 10% are seen a single time; approximately 25% belongs to the top ten. A word on this clonotype: The antigen is not known.

Time point noted: blood at routine non-recurrence follow-up after resection. The authors sequenced whole RNA from tumor, nontumor lung or frozen PBMC without sorting. The sample consisted of PBMCs, taken at follow-up. The source is a female donor with early-stage non-small cell lung cancer.

The CDR3 DNA reads TGCGCCAGCAGGGGAGGCGGAGTAGGGGAGCTGTTTTTT. Translated: CASRGGGVGELFF. The chain couples TRBV5-1 to TRBJ2-2, with D possibly TRBD2 on 6 matching bases. Germline V lookup: CDR1 SGHRS, CDR2 YFSETQ. Trimming took off 5 bases at V and 8 bases at J, with 13 bases between the two ends. The CDR3 sequence is 13 residues long.